One T cell receptor beta chain is described in this entry. Its specificity is unknown. The investigators reverse transcribed all of the isolated RNA, so they sequenced expressed TCRB transcripts. The assay was immunoSEQ multiplex PCR, and TCRdb's table has in-frame clones only and misses some. In the table there are 70,000 to 90,000 clones, approximately 32% of which are singletons. This sample was taken from a study of beta chain features in type 1 diabetes. Study-level background: Healthy donors and patients had similar age, gender and cell yields.

Regarding the study as a whole: Shorter TCRB CDR3s, moderately but significantly so, marked every one of the four CD4+ subsets in Type 1 diabetes patients. Highly expressing activated T cells could be over-counted with a cDNA template.

V gave up 6 bases and J gave up 4 bases, with 10 bases separating them. This CDR3 has 13 amino acids. Germline CDR1 and CDR2: MNHEY and SVGAGI. What was sequenced was stem cell memory CD4+ T cells from blood. The origin of this receptor is a woman between 18 and 29 years old in good health. This chain connects TRBV6-5 to TRBJ1-5, with D perhaps matching TRBD1 (5 bases). CDR3 in amino acids: CASSGTHNQPQHF. CDR3 DNA sequence: TGTGCCAGCAGCGGGACTCATAATCAGCCCCAGCATTTT.